This TCR beta chain appears in the sequencing data of a study of post-analysis software for immune sequencing data. Study-level points and caveats: TRBV segments more frequent in patients than in controls numbered five and included TRBV5-6, TRBV5-1 and TRBV20-1. Controls significantly exceeded multiple sclerosis patients in normalized Chao1 diversity. By F measure, strong co-clustering occurred among samples prepared in the same batch.

The V gene lost 1 base and the J gene lost 7 bases, with 5 bases spanning the gap. There are 12 residues in the CDR3. Per the germline V gene, CDR1 is LGHDT and CDR2 is YNNKEL (reference sequence). Comments on this clonotype: Its antigen is undetermined.

Unique molecular identifiers had been added to the TCR beta cDNA libraries. With about 0.95 to 11 million T cells as the source, approximately 500,000 cDNA molecules resulted. From the PCR reads, TCRdb called clonotypes with MiXCR, one entry per CDR3 protein. Of over 300,000 distinct CDR3 sequences in the sample, less than 40% were seen once. Sequenced material: blood. The receptor was derived from a girl under 18 with multiple sclerosis. This chain uses TRBV3-1 with TRBJ2-1, with a possible D match to TRBD1 (5 bases). CDR3 region: CASSQGQNEQFF. CDR3 coding DNA: TGTGCCAGCAGCCAAGGACAGAATGAGCAGTTCTTC.